A single sample is the source of the 28 T cell receptor beta chains below, sequenced in a study of molecular identifiers for immune sequencing clone quantification. TCRdb re-analysed the PCR reads in MiXCR, keeping a single row per CDR3 protein. The data show more than 450,000 distinct CDR3 sequences, around 25% seen once. The sequencing sample was made of naive CD8+ T cells from blood, with Jurkat cell RNA spiked in. Subset noted: FACS-sorted CD8+CD4-CCR7+CD45RA+ naive T cells. The receptors stem from a human donor in good health. Some libraries in this study had Jurkat cell RNA spiked in.

A few counts support this clonotype. The rearrangement links TRBV28 to TRBJ2-2; 12 nucleotides line up with TRBD1. CDR1 MDHEN and CDR2 SYDVKM come from the germline V gene. V lost 5 bases and J lost 8; bases outside the gene matches: 12. The CDR3 is made up of 17 amino acids. CDR3 amino acids: CASSPTRDRGLPGELFF. In DNA, the CDR3 is TGTGCCAGCAGTCCAACCAGGGACAGGGGGCTCCCTGGGGAGCTGTTTTTT.

This clonotype has only a few counts. V usage is TRBV7-2 and J usage is TRBJ2-1; D may match TRBD1 or TRBD2 (6 bases each). Germline CDR1 reads SGHTA; CDR2 reads FQGNSA. V lost 4 bases, J lost 7 bases, and 17 bases lay in between. The CDR3 is 15 amino acids. CDR3 nucleotides: TGTGCCAGCAGCTCCGATTGGGGGGCAGGGAATGAGCAGTTCTTC. Its protein product is CASSSDWGAGNEQFF.

J is TRBJ1-5 and V is TRBV28; tentative D call: TRBD1 (6 bases). The CDR3 length is 17 residues. V lost 1 base to trimming and J lost 11 bases, with 24 bases between them. Per the germline V gene, CDR1 is MDHEN and CDR2 is SYDVKM. The CDR3 bases are TGTGCCAGCAGTTTATATGGGGGGCGACAGGAGGATTTTACCCAGCATTTT. It specifies CASSLYGGRQEDFTQHF.

As regards this clonotype: This may come from a read error, since a much larger clone is one base off. This chain joins TRBV5-1 and TRBJ2-7; D is ambiguous. Trimming took 0 bases from V and 5 from J, leaving 12 bases between them. The CDR3 sequence is 14 residues long. Germline CDR1 and CDR2: SGHRS and YFSETQ. The chain's CDR3 is CASSLVPAAHEQYF. The CDR3 DNA reads TGCGCCAGCAGCTTGGTTCCGGCCGCCCACGAGCAGTACTTC.

As regards this clonotype: A much more abundant neighbour one base away suggests this may be a read error. The chain is built from TRBV9 and TRBJ1-1; D call uncertain. Per germline, CDR1 SGDLS and CDR2 YYNGEE. The CDR3 consists of 15 residues. The CDR3 DNA reads as TGTGCCAGCAGCGAAGACGGCAACATGAACACTGAAGCTCTCTTT. Its protein is CASSEDGNMNTEALF.

The table lists this clonotype with a few counts. The V gene is TRBV10-2, the J gene TRBJ2-3; TRBD1 might be the D (7 bases). V was trimmed by 7 bases and J by 2 bases, leaving 16 bases between them. From germline, CDR1 is WSHSY and CDR2 SAAADI. The CDR3 has 15 amino acids. CDR3 bases: TGCGCCAGCACATCGGAGGGGGCCCTCACAGATACGCAGTATTTT. Translated, it gives CASTSEGALTDTQYF.

In the case of this clonotype: Just one base apart from a much larger clone, this may be a read error. The chain combines TRBV28 with TRBJ2-3; tentatively, D is TRBD2 (5 bases). The CDR3 runs 11 residues. Trimming took 8 bases from V and 10 from J, leaving 13 bases between them. CDR1 is MDHEN, CDR2 SYDVKM, per germline. The CDR3 is CASSGVDSQYF. In DNA form, the CDR3 reads TGTGCCAGCTCCGGGGTGGATTCGCAGTATTTT.

J is TRBJ2-7 and V is TRBV15, with 7 bases lining up with TRBD1. The CDR3 consists of 15 residues. V shed 4 bases and J 3 bases; nucleotides not matched to a gene: 9. Germline-derived CDR1 and CDR2 are LNHNV and YYDKDF (reference sequence). CDR3 in DNA: TGTGCCACCAGCACAGGTAGACAGGGTAGCTACGAGCAGTACTTC. Translation gives CATSTGRQGSYEQYF.

Of note for this clonotype: The junction departs from germline at one end; a sequencing error may be responsible. The chain joins TRBV4-1 to TRBJ2-1; D unresolved. This CDR3 is 13 amino acids long. Germline CDR1 is MGHRA and CDR2 is YSYEKL. CDR3 nucleotide sequence: TGCGCCAGCAGCCAAGATACCGTTCCTGAGCAGTCCTTC. It encodes CASSQDTVPEQSF.

This clonotype was counted a few times. V and J are TRBV28 and TRBJ1-5; the D gene is possibly TRBD1 (6 bases). Trimming took off 6 bases at V and 5 bases at J, with 17 bases between the two ends. CDR1 is MDHEN and CDR2 is SYDVKM in the germline V gene. This CDR3 has 15 amino acids. This CDR3 is CASSWGGRGHQPQHF. CDR3 DNA: TGTGCCAGCAGCTGGGGGGGCAGGGGCCATCAGCCCCAGCATTTT. Drawing the rest from reference TRBV28 and TRBJ1-5, the complete variable domain is DVKVTQSSRYLVKRTGEKVFLECVQDMDHENMFWYRQDPGLGLRLIYFSYDVKMKEKGDIPEGYSVSREKKERFSLILESASTNQTSMYLCASSWGGRGHQPQHFGDGTRLSIL.

This clonotype came up many times. V is TRBV27 and J is TRBJ2-7; 7 bases fit TRBD1. The CDR3 runs to 13 residues. With V trimmed by 4 bases and J by 2 bases, 2 bases remained unmatched. From germline, CDR1 is MNHEY and CDR2 SMNVEV (reference sequence). The CDR3 loop is CASSSTGTYEQYF. The CDR3 DNA follows: TGTGCCAGCAGTTCGACAGGGACCTACGAGCAGTACTTC.

V is TRBV11-2 and J is TRBJ2-7; D gene ambiguous. This CDR3 comprises 14 residues. Germline values: CDR1 SGHAT, CDR2 FQNNGV. V was pared by 2 bases and J by 5 bases, with 13 bases between. The CDR3 is CASSLYVGRNEQYF. DNA of the CDR3: TGTGCCAGCAGCTTATATGTGGGCCGGAACGAGCAGTACTTC.

This clonotype occurred a few times. This chain joins TRBV12-3 or TRBV12-4 and TRBJ1-4, with D possibly being TRBD1 (5 bases). V was cut by 7 bases and J by 4 bases, with 16 bases left in between. This CDR3 contains 15 residues. The CDR3 DNA follows: TGTGCCAGCACCGACCCGGGGGAGGGTAATGAAAAACTGTTTTTT. This codes for CASTDPGEGNEKLFF.

At least ten counts were recorded for this clonotype. The chain has TRBV28 and TRBJ2-7, with 11 bases aligning to TRBD2. CDR1 is MDHEN, CDR2 SYDVKM, per germline. CDR3 size: 15 residues. V lost 2 bases and J lost 2; bases outside the gene matches: 2. CDR3 coding DNA: TGTGCCAGCAGTTTAACTAGCGGGAGCCCCTACGAGCAGTACTTC. Amino acid sequence: CASSLTSGSPYEQYF.

This clonotype has more than one count but fewer than ten. This chain links TRBV6-2 or TRBV6-3 with TRBJ2-5; possibly TRBD1 for D (5 bases). Germline V CDR1 and CDR2: MNHEY, SVGEGT. This CDR3 spans 14 amino acids. V lost 6 bases, J lost 5 bases, and 16 bases lay in between. DNA for the CDR3: TGTGCCAGCAGGTGGGCAGGGCGATACGAGACCCAGTACTTC. This gives the protein CASRWAGRYETQYF.

This clonotype was seen ten or more times. The chain is built from TRBV5-5 and TRBJ1-1, with 9 bases that match TRBD1. The CDR3 contains 15 residues. V lost 3 bases to trimming and J lost 3 bases; unmatched junction nucleotides: 6. Germline CDR1 reads SGHKS; CDR2 reads YYEKEE (reference sequence). The CDR3, as DNA: TGTGCCAGCAGCTGGGACAGGGACGGGGACACTGAAGCTTTCTTT. Its protein product is CASSWDRDGDTEAFF.

A remark on this clonotype: Since a much larger clone is just one base distant, this may be a read error. The missing conserved phenylalanine or tryptophan at the end of this CDR3 makes a read error likely. This sequence joins TRBV12-3 or TRBV12-4 and TRBJ1-1; no definite D call. V was clipped by 2 bases and J by 0 bases, with 4 bases between them. CDR3 length equals 13 residues. CDR3 amino acids: CASSLLVNTEAFI. The DNA of the CDR3 is TGTGCCAGCAGTTTATTGGTGAACACTGAAGCTTTCATT.

In this sample, this clonotype turned up a few times. The V call is TRBV7-9, the J call TRBJ1-4, with a possible D match to TRBD1 (6 bases). The V end lost 5 bases, the J end lost 3 bases, and 16 bases lay between the germline ends. Germline CDR1 and CDR2: SEHNR and FQNEAQ (reference sequence). The CDR3 covers 16 residues. The CDR3 nucleotides are TGTGCCAGCAGCGACATAAGGGACATCTCTAATGAAAAACTGTTTTTT. This encodes CASSDIRDISNEKLFF.

The chain has TRBV7-9 and TRBJ2-7; no clear D. Trimming left V 5 bases short and J 1 base short, with 15 bases between. The CDR3 contains 15 residues. Germline-derived CDR1 and CDR2 are SEHNR and FQNEAQ (reference sequence). CDR3 amino acids: CASSPVQVVSYEQYF. The CDR3 nucleotides read TGTGCCAGCAGCCCAGTCCAGGTTGTTTCCTACGAGCAGTACTTC.

This clonotype was seen just once. The chain carries TRBV13 and TRBJ2-7, with 8 nucleotides matching TRBD2. V shed 8 bases, J shed 5 bases, and the junction held 8 bases outside the gene matches. The CDR3 is made up of 13 amino acids. Per germline, CDR1 PRHDT and CDR2 FYEKMQ (reference sequence). The CDR3 protein is CASLGRGDHEQYF. DNA of the CDR3: TGTGCCAGCCTGGGGCGGGGGGACCACGAGCAGTACTTC.

The V gene is TRBV5-6, the J gene TRBJ1-2; D remains ambiguous. The V gene's germline CDR1 is SGHDT and CDR2 YYEEEE. The V and J ends lost 7 bases and 6 bases respectively, with 22 bases between them. The CDR3 extends over 15 amino acids. The CDR3 region is CASRTVPVGRNGYTF. In nucleotides, the CDR3 is TGTGCCAGCCGGACGGTTCCGGTCGGGAGGAATGGCTACACCTTC.

The chain uses TRBV12-3 or TRBV12-4 and TRBJ2-1; TRBD1 is a possible D gene (6 bases). V was pared by 4 bases and J by 7 bases, with 23 bases between. The CDR3 is 17 residues long. The CDR3 loop reads CASSSKYRAPPTNEQFF. The DNA of the CDR3 is TGTGCCAGCAGTTCCAAATACAGGGCGCCCCCGACGAATGAGCAGTTCTTC.

Notes on this clonotype: This could be a read error, since a much larger clone is one nucleotide away. The chain recombines TRBV5-4 with TRBJ1-1; 7 bases are a match to TRBD1. The V gene's germline CDR1 is SGHNT and CDR2 YYREEE (reference sequence). This CDR3 comprises 15 residues. The CDR3 nucleotides are TGTGCCTGCAGCTTAGGCAGGGGGGATCGGACTGAAGCTTTCTTT. It translates to CACSLGRGDRTEAFF. Using reference TRBV5-4 and TRBJ1-1 for the parts outside the CDR3, the full variable domain is ETGVTQSPTHLIKTRGQQVTLRCSSQSGHNTVSWYQQALGQGPQFIFQYYREEENGRGNFPPRFSGLQFPNYSSELNVNALELDDSALYLCACSLGRGDRTEAFFGQGTRLTVV.

This clonotype was detected ten times or more. The chain has TRBV4-2 and TRBJ2-3; D may be TRBD1 or TRBD2 (5 bases each). This CDR3 has 11 residues. V lost 8 bases to trimming and J lost 3 bases, with 6 bases between them. Per the germline V gene, CDR1 is LGHNA and CDR2 is YNFKEQ. The CDR3 DNA reads TGTGCCAGCGGGGGTACAGATACGCAGTATTTT. It yields the protein CASGGTDTQYF.

The chain is built from TRBV24-1 and TRBJ1-4; 9 positions match TRBD1. Germline values: CDR1 KGHDR, CDR2 SFDVKD. The CDR3 sequence is 17 residues long. V shed 3 bases, J shed 0 bases, and the junction held 4 bases outside the gene matches. CDR3 bases: TGTGCCACCAGTGATGAGGGACAGGGTGCAACTAATGAAAAACTGTTTTTT. Translation gives CATSDEGQGATNEKLFF.

This clonotype occurred many times. The chain is built from TRBV4-1 and TRBJ1-4; D is uncertain. Trimming shortened V by 1 base and J by 3 bases, and 6 bases separated the two germline ends. The V gene's germline CDR1 is MGHRA and CDR2 YSYEKL. The CDR3 consists of 14 residues. This CDR3 reads CASSQVGSNEKLFF. CDR3 coding DNA: TGCGCCAGCAGCCAAGTCGGATCTAATGAAAAACTGTTTTTT.

Comments on this clonotype: A read error is likely, as this CDR3 ends without the conserved phenylalanine or tryptophan. The CDR3 coding sequence is TGCGCCAGCAGCCAGACCGGGACAGGGAGTGCCTACGAGCAGTACATC. Its protein is CASSQTGTGSAYEQYI. V and J are TRBV4-3 and TRBJ2-7; 9 bases match TRBD1. The V gene's germline CDR1 is LGHNA and CDR2 YSLEER. J gave up 2 bases and V 3 bases, and 8 bases lay outside the gene matches. CDR3 length equals 16 residues.

The V and J genes are TRBV12-3 or TRBV12-4 and TRBJ2-5, with unresolved D. V dropped 2 bases and J dropped 0 bases, with 4 bases sitting between them. The CDR3 is 13 amino acids. CDR3 DNA sequence: TGTGCCAGCAGTTTATGGGACCAAGAGACCCAGTACTTC. It codes for CASSLWDQETQYF.